These T cell receptor beta chains were read from a single sample in a study of blood T cells in healthy people across ages. One entry per CDR3 protein, called by TCRdb with MiXCR from the 5' RACE reads. Among roughly 2 million distinct CDR3 sequences listed, less than 50% were seen once. Sequenced: blood. The receptors stem from a woman in her forties in good health. Both conserved end residues are part of each CDR3. The D gene is left open where the match is weak. Rows may omit the clone size; those that give it use once, few, many or a size class.

cdr3_nt cdr3_aa clone_size v_call d_call j_call
TGTGCCAGCAGCGCCGGTACAGGGGGTGAAGCTTTCTTT CASSAGTGGEAFF - TRBV9 TRBD1 TRBJ1-1
TGTGCCAGCAGTTACACTCTAAACCCGGTGGATACGCAGTATTTT CASSYTLNPVDTQYF - TRBV6-2/TRBV6-3 - TRBJ2-3
TGTGCCAGCAAACGGGTGGGGGGGCGTTTTCACGAGCAGTACTTC CASKRVGGRFHEQYF few TRBV12-3/TRBV12-4 - TRBJ2-7
TGTGCCAGCAGCTTAGTCAGCGGGGCCCCCTACAATGAGCAGTTCTTC CASSLVSGAPYNEQFF - TRBV7-2 TRBD2 TRBJ2-1
TGTGCCAGCCTCCTCGGGGGGGGCGTGGCAGATACGCAGTATTTT CASLLGGGVADTQYF - TRBV2 TRBD2 TRBJ2-3
TGTGCCAGCAGCTCCCAGGGACAGGGCAGTAAGAACAATGAGCAGTTCTTC CASSSQGQGSKNNEQFF - TRBV7-9 TRBD1 TRBJ2-1
TGCGCCAGCAGCCACGGGGGGGGCCTGGATACGCAGTATTTT CASSHGGGLDTQYF few TRBV4-3 TRBD2 TRBJ2-3
TGTGCCAGCAGCTGGTCTAGCGGGGGGACATCCACAGATACGCAGTATTTT CASSWSSGGTSTDTQYF - TRBV7-2 TRBD2 TRBJ2-3
TGCGCCAGCAGCCTGGGGACACCAGACTATGGCTACACCTTC CASSLGTPDYGYTF - TRBV5-1 - TRBJ1-2
TGTGCCAGCAGTGACTCCCTGGGAAACATTCAGTACTTC CASSDSLGNIQYF - TRBV6-5 - TRBJ2-4
TGTGCCAGCAGCGCCACCCCGGGACAGGAGGCACCAGCCGGACACAATGAGCAGTTCTTC CASSATPGQEAPAGHNEQFF many TRBV11-2 TRBD1 TRBJ2-1
TGCAGTGCTGGAACAGGGGTCACCACTGAAGCTTTCTTT CSAGTGVTTEAFF - TRBV20-1 TRBD1 TRBJ1-1
TGCAGTGCGGAAGGGACAAACACAGGTACGCAGTATTTT CSAEGTNTGTQYF - TRBV20-1 - TRBJ2-3
TGTGCCAGCAGCTCCCCCCGGGGTGGTCAGCCCCAGCATTTT CASSSPRGGQPQHF - TRBV6-2/TRBV6-3 - TRBJ1-5
TGTGCCAGCATCAAAGGGGAGTTTCCCCAAGAGACCCAGTACTTC CASIKGEFPQETQYF few TRBV6-1 - TRBJ2-5
TGCAGTGCTGATCGCTCGTGGTCCTACAATGAGCAGTTCTTC CSADRSWSYNEQFF - TRBV20-1 - TRBJ2-1
TGTGCCAGCAGTTCCCGCCGGACTAGCGGGGGAAGACAGTTCTTC CASSSRRTSGGRQFF many TRBV27 TRBD2 TRBJ2-1
TGTGCCAGCTCACCTCTACAGAAAACCAACACTGAAGCTTTCTTT CASSPLQKTNTEAFF - TRBV18 - TRBJ1-1
TGCAGTGCTGGGGGGACAGGGGGAACTTACCAAGAGACCCAGTACTTC CSAGGTGGTYQETQYF once TRBV20-1 TRBD1 TRBJ2-5
TGTGCCATCAGCTTGGGGGGAGGTACGCAGTATTTT CAISLGGGTQYF - TRBV5-6 - TRBJ2-3
TGTGCCAGCAGCCAAGGTAGGGTCTCCTACAATGAGCAGTTCTTC CASSQGRVSYNEQFF few TRBV3-1 - TRBJ2-1
TGTGCCATCAGTGAGTCGAGGACAGGCCAAGAGACCCAGTACTTC CAISESRTGQETQYF many TRBV10-3 TRBD1 TRBJ2-5
TGTGCCAGCAAGGAGGGACTAGTGCGCTCCTACAATGAGCAGTTCTTC CASKEGLVRSYNEQFF few TRBV11-2 TRBD2 TRBJ2-1
TGCAGTGCTTTAGTCGCCCTAGGAGGCACAGATATGCAGTATTTT CSALVALGGTDMQYF - TRBV20-1 - TRBJ2-3
TGCGCCAGCAGCCAAGATAGGCGGGGGGAACAAGAGACCCAGTACTTC CASSQDRRGEQETQYF few TRBV4-1 TRBD2 TRBJ2-5
TGTGCCAGCAGTCCACGACTAGCGGGGGGCTCCTACAATGAGCAGTTCTTC CASSPRLAGGSYNEQFF - TRBV7-2 TRBD2 TRBJ2-1
TGCAGCGTTGAACGGGGGTCGGGGGTGCGGACCGGGGAGCTGTTTTTT CSVERGSGVRTGELFF - TRBV29-1 - TRBJ2-2
TGTGCCAGCAGCTTAGTTACGGGACAGGGAAACTCTGGGGCCAACGTCCTGACTTTC CASSLVTGQGNSGANVLTF - TRBV13 TRBD1 TRBJ2-6
TGTGCCAGCAGCTTAGTCCAGGGGGCCTTCGGAGAGACCCAGTACTTC CASSLVQGAFGETQYF - TRBV11-2 TRBD1 TRBJ2-5
TGCAGCGTTGGGGGAGGGAACTCCTACGAGCAGTACTTC CSVGGGNSYEQYF - TRBV29-1 TRBD2 TRBJ2-7
TGTGCCAGCAGCCAAGATGAAACAGGGGCCAATTCACCCCTCCACTTT CASSQDETGANSPLHF - TRBV4-2 TRBD1 TRBJ1-6
TGCGCCAGCAGCCAAGATCGACAGGGGATCACTGAAGCTTTCTTT CASSQDRQGITEAFF - TRBV4-3 TRBD1 TRBJ1-1
TGCAGTGCAAGGACGGAGAGACGGACAGATACGCAGTATTTT CSARTERRTDTQYF - TRBV20-1 - TRBJ2-3
TGTGCCAGCAGCTTGAGGGAGGTCCCCTACGAGCAGTACTTC CASSLREVPYEQYF - TRBV7-9 - TRBJ2-7
TGTGCCAGCAGTTTGCGACAGGGGGGTACCTACGAGCAGTACTTC CASSLRQGGTYEQYF - TRBV28 TRBD1 TRBJ2-7
TGTGCCAGCAGTTATTGGCGCTCTGGGGCCAACGTCCTGACTTTC CASSYWRSGANVLTF - TRBV6-5 - TRBJ2-6
TGTGCCAGCAGCGCACGGACCAGGGGGAATGAAAAACTGTTTTTT CASSARTRGNEKLFF - TRBV7-9 TRBD1 TRBJ1-4
TGTGCCAGCAGTTATCTAGCGGAGGGGGCTGGCAATGAGCAGTTCTTC CASSYLAEGAGNEQFF - TRBV6-2/TRBV6-3 - TRBJ2-1
TGTGCCAGCAGCAAGGACAGGGCCACTGAAGCTTTCTTT CASSKDRATEAFF - TRBV7-2 TRBD1 TRBJ1-1
TGTGCCAGCAGCCAACGGTGGACCAAAAACACCGGGGAGCTGTTTTTT CASSQRWTKNTGELFF - TRBV7-8 - TRBJ2-2
TGTGCCAGCAGTTCAAGACAGGCAACCACCTATGGCTACACCTTC CASSSRQATTYGYTF - TRBV6-6 - TRBJ1-2
TGCGCCAGCAGCCTAGCGGGCCCACTCGGTAATGAGCAGTTCTTC CASSLAGPLGNEQFF - TRBV5-1 TRBD2 TRBJ2-1
TGTGCCAGCAGCTTCCTGTTCTCCCGGGGCTACAATGAGCAGTTCTTC CASSFLFSRGYNEQFF - TRBV7-2 - TRBJ2-1
TGTGCCACCAGTGTACTAGCGGGTGGTGGGCAGTTCTTC CATSVLAGGGQFF - TRBV24-1 TRBD2 TRBJ2-1